The present entry profiles one T cell receptor (beta chain) with its context. Germline CDR1 reads MNHNY; CDR2 reads SVGAGI (reference sequence). V was trimmed by 2 bases and J by 4 bases, leaving 14 bases between them. This CDR3 comprises 15 residues. The record originates from a study of blood T cell repertoires in COVID-19. Study details: The study drew acute and convalescent COVID-19 samples from the United States, Italy and Spain. Sample material is recorded as cDNA or gDNA derived from T cells, B-cell-depleted T cells, or PBMCs.

Authors' analysis steps: Reference gene primer amplification yielded estimated nucleated cell counts. Here immunoSEQ multiplex PCR was the method, and the copy in TCRdb shows in-frame clones only, minus some. D and trimming were read from the DNA, whereas the V and J calls and clone size are those reported in that table. The sample holds about 240,000 clones, 70% to 80% seen once. This TCR came from a woman of 80 years or more with acute or convalescent COVID-19. Sequencing was done on a sample of peripheral blood. This chain connects TRBV6-6 to TRBJ1-2; D is unresolved. The DNA for the CDR3 is TGTGCCAGCAGTTACCGAGACTTACAAATCTATGGCTACACCTTC. Residues: CASSYRDLQIYGYTF.